This TCR beta chain was recorded in a study of Graves' ophthalmopathy and Graves' hyperthyroidism. Hyperthyroidism was new, under 2 months, in patients aged 18 to 65. The study excluded patients with other autoimmune diseases, uncontrolled infections, pregnancy or lactation. Clinical symptoms, serum thyroxine, TRAb, thyroid ultrasound and orbital computed tomography determined diagnosis. Overall study findings and caveats: Blood also held most thyroid clonotypes expanded above 0.001 frequency.

As the template, RNA transcripts were used to amplify TCR beta CDR3 regions. First-round RT-PCR relied on HTBI primers, and a second-round multiplex PCR came next. A single record per CDR3 protein comes from TCRdb applying MiXCR to the multiplex PCR reads. The table records 1 million to 1.3 million distinct CDR3 sequences, about 38% of them present only once. This clonotype was seen just once. As yet, its antigen is unknown. The sample consisted of peripheral blood or thyroid tissue (not recorded which). This TCR was recovered from an adult man with Graves' hyperthyroidism.

As DNA, the CDR3 is TGTGCCAGCAGCTTCTATCGATCGGCCCAGTACTTC. The encoded protein is CASSFYRSAQYF. This sequence joins TRBV11-2 and TRBJ2-5, with no clear D. The CDR3 runs 12 residues. The V and J ends lost 3 bases and 9 bases respectively, with 11 bases between them. CDR1 SGHAT and CDR2 FQNNGV come from the germline V gene.